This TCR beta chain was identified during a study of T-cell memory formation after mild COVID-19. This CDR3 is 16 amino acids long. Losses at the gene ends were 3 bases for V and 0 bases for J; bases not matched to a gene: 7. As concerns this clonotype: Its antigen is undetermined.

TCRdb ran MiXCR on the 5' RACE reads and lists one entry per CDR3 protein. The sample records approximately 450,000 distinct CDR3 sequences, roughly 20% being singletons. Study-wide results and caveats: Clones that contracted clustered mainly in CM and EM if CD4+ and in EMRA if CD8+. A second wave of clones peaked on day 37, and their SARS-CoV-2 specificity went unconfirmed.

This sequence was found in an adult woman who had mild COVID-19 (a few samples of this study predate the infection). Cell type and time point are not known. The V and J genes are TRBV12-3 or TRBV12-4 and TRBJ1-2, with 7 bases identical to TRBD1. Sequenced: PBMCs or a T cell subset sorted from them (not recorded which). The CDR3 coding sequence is TGTGCCAGCAGTTTCGGCAGGGGGGCATCTAACTATGGCTACACCTTC. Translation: CASSFGRGASNYGYTF.